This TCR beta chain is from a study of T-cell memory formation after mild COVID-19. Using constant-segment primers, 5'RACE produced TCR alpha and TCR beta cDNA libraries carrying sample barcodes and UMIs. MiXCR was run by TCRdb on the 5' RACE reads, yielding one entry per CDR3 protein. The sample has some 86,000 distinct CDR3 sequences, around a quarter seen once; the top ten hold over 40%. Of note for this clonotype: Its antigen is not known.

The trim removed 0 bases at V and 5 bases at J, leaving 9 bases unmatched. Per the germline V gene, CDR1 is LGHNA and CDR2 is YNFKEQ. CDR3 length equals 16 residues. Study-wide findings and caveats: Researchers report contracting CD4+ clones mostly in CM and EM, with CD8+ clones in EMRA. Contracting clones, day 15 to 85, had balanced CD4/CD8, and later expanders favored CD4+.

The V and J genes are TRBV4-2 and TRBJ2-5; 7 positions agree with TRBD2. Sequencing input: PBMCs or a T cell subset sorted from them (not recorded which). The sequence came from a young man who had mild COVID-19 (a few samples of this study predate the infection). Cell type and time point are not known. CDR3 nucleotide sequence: TGTGCCAGCAGCCAAGAGGCTGGCGGCGGGGGTGAGACCCAGTACTTC. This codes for CASSQEAGGGGETQYF.